This T cell receptor (beta chain) was found in a study of blood T cells in healthy people across ages. Donors gave roughly 9.1 milliliters of peripheral blood apiece. As concerns this clonotype: Its antigen is currently unknown.

Primers used in a second PCR of roughly 6 to 11 cycles were a sample-barcoded 5' primer and a J-beta primer mix. Each cDNA molecule received a tag from a template-switch adaptor that had 12 random nucleotides. TCRdb called the 5' RACE reads again in MiXCR, with one record for every CDR3 protein. The sample shows 1,500,000 or so distinct CDR3 sequences, around 55% of them seen only once. General observations from the study: Greater diversity and more naive CD4+ cells were seen in long-lived donors than in aged donors. Diversity figures derived from one million T cells were judged to underestimate the true value.

V was pared by 4 bases and J by 2 bases, with 15 bases of the junction left unmatched. Germline values: CDR1 SEHNR, CDR2 FQNEAQ (reference sequence). This CDR3 has 18 residues. The chain has TRBV7-9 and TRBJ2-7, with 9 bases lining up with TRBD1. The TCR was taken from a man aged 18-30 years in good health. What was sequenced was blood. DNA of the CDR3: TGTGCCAGCAGCTCGCCGGGACAGGGAGTCGATAGCCCCTACGAGCAGTACTTC. It encodes CASSSPGQGVDSPYEQYF.